The 24 T cell receptor beta chains below all came from one sample that was sequenced in a study of metastatic and nonmetastatic thyroid tumors (dated by TCRdb to the early 2020s). The receptor library was made with PCR. Sequencer: Illumina HiSeq 4000. TCRdb took the public reads, trimmed them with fastp at Q25, ran MiXCR for clone calling and kept in-frame beta chains. This sample has about 6,200 clones in its table, and approximately 32% of those were observed once. Jointly, the top ten make up roughly 19% of the sample. No patient had received any treatment before thyroid surgery. Sequencing was carried out using adjacent normal tissue. The receptors were gathered from a female donor with papillary thyroid cancer or a benign thyroid nodule (not recorded which). Some clones in this sample may be carry-over from other donors' samples.

The V and J genes are TRBV6-5 and TRBJ2-3, with 12 bases matching TRBD2. Germline V gives CDR1 MNHEY, CDR2 SVGAGI. The CDR3 is 16 amino acids. Unmatched junction bases numbered 15, after V lost 10 bases and J lost 7 bases. For the CDR3, the DNA is TGTGCCATCGGTACCCGACTAGCGGGAGATACACATACGCAGTATTTT. Protein: CAIGTRLAGDTHTQYF.

J is TRBJ1-3 and V is TRBV7-9; no reliable D call. The CDR3 spans 13 residues. The germline gives CDR1 SEHNR, CDR2 FQNEAQ (reference sequence). The V and J ends lost 4 bases and 2 bases respectively, with 6 bases between them. For the CDR3, the DNA is TGTGCCAGCAGCTCCGGGACTGGAAACACCATATATTTT. This sequence encodes CASSSGTGNTIYF.

This clone has more than one count but fewer than ten. The chain carries TRBV6-2 or TRBV6-3 and TRBJ2-7; possibly TRBD1 or TRBD2 for D (5 bases each). The CDR3 sequence is 15 residues long. Trimming stripped 5 bases from V and 3 bases from J, with 17 bases between. The germline CDR1 and CDR2 sequences are MNHEY and SVGEGT. The CDR3 sequence: CASSRRDLRLYEQYF. Written as DNA, the CDR3 is TGTGCCAGCAGTCGCCGGGACCTACGTCTCTACGAGCAGTACTTC.

The chain links TRBV6-2 or TRBV6-3 to TRBJ2-7; D is unresolved. This CDR3 is built from 18 residues. In germline, CDR1 is MNHEY, CDR2 SVGEGT. V lost 6 bases, J lost 2 bases, and 26 bases lay in between. The CDR3 here is CASSPTSRAPPQPYEQYF. As DNA, the CDR3 is TGTGCCAGCAGCCCTACTTCTAGGGCCCCACCGCAACCCTACGAGCAGTACTTC.

This clone has more than one count but fewer than ten. The CDR3 nucleotides are TGTGCCAGCAGATCGGGAGGGGGGGATGAAAAACTGTTTTTT. Translated, it gives CASRSGGGDEKLFF. The chain combines TRBV12-3 or TRBV12-4 with TRBJ1-4; D is possibly TRBD1 (6 bases). The length of the CDR3 is 14 residues. V lost 6 bases, J lost 6 bases, and 14 bases lay in between.

This clone has more than one count but fewer than ten. V usage is TRBV20-1 and J usage is TRBJ2-1; perhaps TRBD2 as D (6 bases). CDR3 length equals 14 residues. Germline V gene data show CDR1 as DFQATT and CDR2 as SNEGSKA (reference sequence). The ends were cut back, 3 bases at V and 8 bases at J, with 17 bases in the middle. CDR3 amino acids: CSASPEGRFDEQFF. DNA for the CDR3: TGCAGTGCTAGTCCGGAGGGCCGGTTTGATGAGCAGTTCTTC.

This clone has just a few counts. This chain connects TRBV7-9 to TRBJ2-7; no clear D. Trimming removed 1 base at V and 6 bases at J, with 7 bases between. CDR3 length: 12 amino acids. Per germline, CDR1 SEHNR and CDR2 FQNEAQ (reference sequence). The CDR3 DNA follows: TGTGCCAGCAGCTTAGGGTCCGGCGAGCAGTACTTC. It encodes CASSLGSGEQYF.

This clone has just a few counts. This chain connects TRBV6-1 to TRBJ2-7; D might be TRBD1 (6 bases). The CDR3 runs to 16 residues. Germline assignment: CDR1 MNHNS and CDR2 SASEGT. Between the trimmed V and J ends, which lost 7 bases and 6 bases, there was a span of 25 bases. The CDR3 DNA sequence: TGTGCCAGCATCCCCAGGCCCCCTGGACAGAAGACCGAGCAGTACTTC. Translated: CASIPRPPGQKTEQYF.

This clone was observed a handful of times. The rearrangement links TRBV12-3 or TRBV12-4 to TRBJ2-5; D not certain. The CDR3 is made up of 11 amino acids. The germline V and J ends were trimmed by 8 bases and 0 bases, with 4 bases remaining between them. CDR3 residues: CASSYQETQYF. The CDR3 DNA is TGTGCCAGCTCCTACCAAGAGACCCAGTACTTC.

The chain employs TRBV7-6 and TRBJ2-7, with D possibly TRBD1 on 6 matching bases. Deletions cut 9 bases from V and 2 bases from J, with 11 bases between. The germline gives CDR1 SGHVS, CDR2 FNYEAQ. The CDR3 has 12 amino acids. The CDR3 sequence is CASRGSTYEQYF. CDR3 in DNA: TGTGCCAGTAGGGGGTCAACCTACGAGCAGTACTTC.

The sample holds a few counts of this clone. V gene TRBV6-1 combines with J gene TRBJ2-1; 11 bases are shared with TRBD2. V lost 5 bases, J lost 6 bases, and 6 bases stayed unmatched. CDR1 MNHNS and CDR2 SASEGT come from the germline V gene. CDR3 length equals 15 residues. CDR3 loop: CASSPGLAVFNEQFF. CDR3 DNA: TGTGCCAGCAGTCCGGGACTAGCGGTATTCAATGAGCAGTTCTTC.

The chain recombines TRBV20-1 with TRBJ1-1; a possible D gene is TRBD1 (5 bases). V gave up 0 bases and J gave up 5 bases, with 10 bases separating them. This CDR3 spans 13 amino acids. Germline V gene sequence: CDR1 DFQATT, CDR2 SNEGSKA (reference sequence). CDR3 nucleotide sequence: TGCAGTGCTAGAGACAGGGCCTTAACTGAAGCTTTCTTT. Translated, it gives CSARDRALTEAFF.

This clone was observed a handful of times. The chain couples TRBV7-9 to TRBJ2-1; no clear D gene. Trimming left V 6 bases short and J 7 bases short, with 4 bases between. CDR1 is SEHNR, CDR2 FQNEAQ, per germline (reference sequence). This CDR3 has 10 residues. The CDR3 nucleotides read TGTGCCAGCAGTAATAATGAGCAGTTCTTC. Translation: CASSNNEQFF. Using reference TRBV7-9 and TRBJ2-1 for the parts outside the CDR3, the full variable domain is DTGVSQNPRHKITKRGQNVTFRCDPISEHNRLYWYRQTLGQGPEFLTYFQNEAQLEKSRLLSDRFSAERPKGSFSTLEIQRTEQGDSAMYLCASSNNEQFFGPGTRLTVL.

Here the CDR3 reads CAISDSAGGTYEQYF. The CDR3 DNA sequence: TGTGCCATCAGTGACTCAGCGGGAGGAACATACGAGCAGTACTTC. The V and J genes are TRBV10-3 and TRBJ2-7, with TRBD2 matching over 9 bases. The V gene end was trimmed by 3 bases and the J gene end by 4 bases; junction bases not matched to a gene: 7. The CDR3 length is 15 residues. Per germline, CDR1 ENHRY and CDR2 SYGVKD.

Judged by abundance, this clone is large (0.1 to 1%). V usage is TRBV19 and J usage is TRBJ1-1; TRBD1 aligns across 9 bases. Germline lookup yields CDR1 LNHDA and CDR2 SQIVND (reference sequence). The CDR3 spans 17 residues. V shed 4 bases, J shed 0 bases, and the junction held 9 bases outside the gene matches. CDR3 amino acids: CASSKLGQGPMNTEAFF. In DNA form, the CDR3 reads TGTGCCAGTAGTAAGTTGGGACAGGGTCCCATGAACACTGAAGCTTTCTTT.

V and J are TRBV4-3 and TRBJ2-1; TRBD2 agrees at 7 bases. The CDR3 length is 15 residues. J gave up 2 bases and V 1 base, and 2 bases lay outside the gene matches. Germline-derived CDR1 and CDR2 are LGHNA and YSLEER. Here the CDR3 reads CASSQGRGAYNEQFF. The CDR3 nucleotides read TGCGCCAGCAGCCAAGGCCGGGGGGCCTACAATGAGCAGTTCTTC.

The chain couples TRBV19 to TRBJ1-2; 12 nucleotides align to TRBD1. After removal of 7 bases from V and 10 bases from J, the junction contained 10 bases not matched to a gene. CDR3 size: 14 residues. Germline-derived CDR1 and CDR2 are LNHDA and SQIVND (reference sequence). The CDR3 reads CASTQGDRGPDYTF. As DNA, the CDR3 is TGTGCCAGTACCCAGGGGGACAGGGGGCCAGACTACACCTTC.

V gene TRBV19 combines with J gene TRBJ1-1; D unclear. V gave up 7 bases and J gave up 0 bases, with 12 bases separating them. CDR3 length equals 14 residues. CDR1 is LNHDA and CDR2 is SQIVND in the germline V gene (reference sequence). CDR3 bases: TGTGCCAGTACCATCGAGCCTCTGAACACTGAAGCTTTCTTT. Translating gives CASTIEPLNTEAFF.

The chain links TRBV2 to TRBJ2-7; TRBD1 matches 9 bases. The germline V gene has CDR1 SNHLY and CDR2 FYNNEI. V lost 6 bases to trimming and J lost 7 bases; unmatched junction nucleotides: 7. The CDR3 contains 13 residues. The CDR3 region is CASSRDREQEQYF. Here the CDR3 DNA reads TGTGCCAGCAGCCGGGACAGGGAGCAAGAGCAGTACTTC.

This clone has only a few counts. This chain connects TRBV12-3 or TRBV12-4 to TRBJ2-2; D not certain. CDR3 length equals 13 residues. V was trimmed by 2 bases and J by 8 bases, leaving 9 bases between them. CDR3 DNA: TGTGCCAGCAGTTTAAGACTCGGAGGGGAGCTGTTTTTT. Its translation: CASSLRLGGELFF.

This clone is labeled large (0.1 to 1%). The gene calls are TRBV5-1 and TRBJ2-1, with TRBD1 identical over 8 bases. Germline CDR1 SGHRS, CDR2 YFSETQ. V gave up 3 bases and J gave up 3 bases; unmatched junction bases: 5. This CDR3 comprises 15 residues. The CDR3: CASSSVQGVYNEQFF. DNA of the CDR3: TGCGCCAGCAGCTCGGTACAGGGGGTCTACAATGAGCAGTTCTTC.

A few counts support this clone. The chain has TRBV6-1 and TRBJ2-1, with 7 bases lining up with TRBD2. The CDR3 runs 13 residues. The junction had 7 bases not matched to a gene; V was cut back by 10 bases and J by 4 bases. The germline gives CDR1 MNHNS, CDR2 SASEGT. The CDR3, as DNA: TGTGCCACCGCGAGAGCGGGGTACAATGAGCAGTTCTTC. It is translated as CATARAGYNEQFF.

The table lists this clone with a count of one. This CDR3 fails to terminate in the conserved phenylalanine or tryptophan, so it likely reflects a read error. V gene TRBV12-3 or TRBV12-4 combines with J gene TRBJ1-1, with 7 bases lining up with TRBD1. This CDR3 is 15 amino acids long. V lost 6 bases, J lost 1 base, and 8 bases stayed unmatched. CDR3 bases: TGTGCCAGCAGCTTTGTCCAGGGGGAGAACACTGAAGCTTTCGTT. It is translated as CASSFVQGENTEAFV.

This chain's CDR3 is CASEFEGAGELFF. Written as DNA, the CDR3 is TGCGCCAGCGAGTTCGAGGGGGCCGGGGAGCTGTTTTTT. The rearrangement links TRBV5-1 to TRBJ2-2; D perhaps matches TRBD1 (6 bases). V was trimmed by 7 bases and J by 6 bases, leaving 13 bases between them. The CDR3 loop spans 13 amino acids. Germline V gene lookup returns CDR1 SGHRS and CDR2 YFSETQ.